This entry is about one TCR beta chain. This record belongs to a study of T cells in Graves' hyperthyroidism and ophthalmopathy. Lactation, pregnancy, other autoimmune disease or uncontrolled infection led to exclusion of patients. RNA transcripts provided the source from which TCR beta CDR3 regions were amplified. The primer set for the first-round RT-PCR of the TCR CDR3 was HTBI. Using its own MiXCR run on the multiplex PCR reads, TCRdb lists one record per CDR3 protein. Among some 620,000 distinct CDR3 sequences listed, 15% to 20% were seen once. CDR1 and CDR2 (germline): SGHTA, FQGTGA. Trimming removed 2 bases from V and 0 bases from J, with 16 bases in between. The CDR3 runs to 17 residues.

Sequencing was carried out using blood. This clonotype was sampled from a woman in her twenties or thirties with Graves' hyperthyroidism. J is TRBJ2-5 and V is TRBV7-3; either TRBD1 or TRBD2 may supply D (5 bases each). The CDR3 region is CASSLYPGRSDQETQYF. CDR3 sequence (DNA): TGTGCCAGCAGCTTATATCCGGGACGTAGCGACCAAGAGACCCAGTACTTC.